The entry below gives a single T cell receptor beta chain sequence along with its context. Antigen: not known. TCRdb reprocessed the 5' RACE reads via MiXCR and lists one record per CDR3 protein. This table has some 120,000 distinct CDR3 sequences, approximately 15% appearing once. The data derive from a study of T-cell memory formation after mild COVID-19. Study-level points and caveats: Day 15 to 85 contracting clones showed balanced CD4/CD8; later expanders leaned CD4+.

This CDR3 region has 11 residues. CDR1 SGHVS and CDR2 FNYEAQ come from the germline V gene. V lost 1 base and J lost 6, with 4 bases in between. This TCR was sampled from an adult woman who had mild COVID-19 (a few samples of this study predate the infection). Cell type and time point are not known. The chain combines TRBV7-6 with TRBJ2-7, with no clear D. Sequencing input: PBMCs or a T cell subset sorted from them (not recorded which). Here the CDR3 reads CASSLGAEQYF. The CDR3 nucleotides are TGTGCCAGCAGCTTAGGGGCCGAGCAGTACTTC.